A single TCR beta chain is shown here with its context. The target antigen is unknown. Using its own MiXCR run on the reads, TCRdb lists one record per CDR3 protein. The data contain 140,000 to 150,000 distinct CDR3 sequences, roughly 32% of them singletons. This sample was included in a study of T cell repertoires in cytomegalovirus infection. Study in general: Selected CMV epitopes included recently identified HLA-C-restricted ones as well as well-studied HLA-B-restricted ones. Matching HLA type, along with CMV infection, was indicated by public TCR beta signatures. Study-wide findings and caveats: Ex vivo, HLA-C-restricted CMV-specific TCR beta clonotypes prevailed over the rest of the response. Summed frequency of shared TCR beta families picked out CMV carriers who also had the relevant HLA.

CDR1 and CDR2 from the germline V gene are MNHEY and SMNVEV (reference sequence). The V gene end was trimmed by 5 bases and the J gene end by 5 bases; junction bases not matched to a gene: 13. The CDR3 extends over 16 amino acids. The J gene is TRBJ2-7, the V gene TRBV27; 9 bases agree with TRBD1. This material consisted of CD8+ T cells from cultured PBMCs, taken from culture after CMV antigen stimulation. The sequence derives from a human donor in good health (CMV status not recorded). Some clones in this sample may be carry-over from other donors' samples. The CDR3 spells CASSPYNPGQGDEQYF. Written as DNA, the CDR3 is TGTGCCAGCAGTCCATACAACCCGGGACAGGGAGACGAGCAGTACTTC.